This TCR beta chain came from a study of cytomegalovirus exposure and HLA in healthy donors. Vbeta (60) and Jbeta (13) primers were used in the PCR. TCRdb's table, derived via immunoSEQ multiplex PCR, lists solely in-frame clones and lacks some. Its listing shows about 140,000 clones. Study-wide results and caveats: CMV serostatus was the only immune exposure information that was available. What a later analysis showed was that several of the most significant clusters appeared linked to common viral pathogens. Reports described diagnosis of cytomegalovirus status by the classifier as highly specific and sensitive.

Details on this clone: What it binds is unknown.

There are 11 residues in the CDR3. The germline gives CDR1 DFQATT, CDR2 SNEGSKA (reference sequence). V was trimmed by 3 bases and J by 1 base, leaving 3 bases between them. This receptor was taken from a male donor in good health and CMV-seronegative. The J gene is TRBJ1-1, the V gene TRBV20-1; no definite D call. Sequencing was done on a sample of PBMCs. The CDR3 nucleotides are TGCAGTGCTAGGAGGAACACTGAAGCTTTCTTT. It yields the protein CSARRNTEAFF.